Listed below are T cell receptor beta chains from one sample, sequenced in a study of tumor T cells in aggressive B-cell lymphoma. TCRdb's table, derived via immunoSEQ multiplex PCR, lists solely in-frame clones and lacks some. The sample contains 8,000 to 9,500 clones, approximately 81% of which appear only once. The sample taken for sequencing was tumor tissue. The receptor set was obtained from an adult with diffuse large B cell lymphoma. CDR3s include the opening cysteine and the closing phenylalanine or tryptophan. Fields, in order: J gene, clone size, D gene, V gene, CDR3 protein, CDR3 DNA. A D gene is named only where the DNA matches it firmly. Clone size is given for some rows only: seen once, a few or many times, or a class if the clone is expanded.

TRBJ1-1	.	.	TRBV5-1	CASKQNTEAFF	TGCGCCAGCAAACAGAACACTGAAGCTTTCTTT
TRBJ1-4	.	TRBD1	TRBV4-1	CASSHPTGRKEKLFF	TGCGCCAGCAGCCACCCGACAGGGAGGAAGGAAAAACTGTTTTTT
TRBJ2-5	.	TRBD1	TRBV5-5	CASSLVMGQGMETQYF	TGTGCCAGCAGCTTGGTCATGGGACAGGGAATGGAGACCCAGTACTTC
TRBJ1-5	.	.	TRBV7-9	CASSLAVSQDSSNQPQHF	TGTGCCAGCAGCTTAGCTGTTTCCCAGGACAGCAGCAATCAGCCCCAGCATTTT
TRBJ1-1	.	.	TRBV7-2	CASSLVSGTEAFF	TGTGCCAGCAGCTTAGTCTCGGGCACTGAAGCTTTCTTT
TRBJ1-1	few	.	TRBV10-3	CAMTTAMNTEAFF	TGTGCCATGACGACAGCAATGAACACTGAAGCTTTCTTT
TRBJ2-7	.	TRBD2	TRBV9	CASSPGTTPYEQYF	TGTGCCAGCAGCCCAGGGACTACCCCCTACGAGCAGTACTTC
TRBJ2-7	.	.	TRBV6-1	CASSETWVGAEQYF	TGTGCCAGCAGTGAAACTTGGGTGGGGGCCGAGCAGTACTTC
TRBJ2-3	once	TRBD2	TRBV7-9	CASSRARGADTQYF	TGTGCCAGCAGCCGCGCGCGGGGGGCGGATACGCAGTATTTT
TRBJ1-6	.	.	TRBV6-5	CATRRGTYNSPLHF	TGTGCCACCCGTCGCGGAACCTATAATTCACCCCTCCACTTT
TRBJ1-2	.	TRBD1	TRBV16	CASSPGQGVSGYTF	TGTGCCAGCAGCCCGGGACAGGGGGTTTCGGGCTACACCTTC
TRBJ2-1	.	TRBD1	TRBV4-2	CASSQAAGGWEQFF	TGTGCCAGCAGCCAAGCGGCAGGGGGCTGGGAGCAGTTCTTC
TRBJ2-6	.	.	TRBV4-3	CASSQDEAGLGGANVLTF	TGCGCCAGCAGCCAAGATGAAGCAGGGCTAGGTGGGGCCAACGTCCTGACTTTC
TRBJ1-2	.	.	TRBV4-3	CASSQEVGGLYGYTF	TGCGCCAGCAGCCAGGAGGTAGGAGGGCTCTATGGCTACACCTTC
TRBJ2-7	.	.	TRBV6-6	CASSYGGGHMGEQYF	TGTGCCAGCAGTTACGGGGGGGGACATATGGGGGAGCAGTACTTC
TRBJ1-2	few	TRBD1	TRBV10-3	CAISESTTGGLDYGYTF	TGTGCCATCAGTGAGTCGACAACAGGGGGTCTAGACTATGGCTACACCTTC
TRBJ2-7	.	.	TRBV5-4	CASSFNPQGGSEQYF	TGTGCCAGCAGCTTTAACCCTCAGGGAGGTTCCGAGCAGTACTTC
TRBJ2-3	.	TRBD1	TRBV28	CASSLSTGGVFTDTQYF	TGTGCCAGCAGTTTATCGACAGGGGGGGTCTTCACAGATACGCAGTATTTT
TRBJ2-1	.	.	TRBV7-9	CASSSRQGGEQFF	TGTGCCAGCAGCTCCCGGCAGGGGGGTGAGCAGTTCTTC
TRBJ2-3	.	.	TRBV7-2	CASSLGGADTQYF	TGTGCCAGCAGCTTAGGAGGCGCAGATACGCAGTATTTT
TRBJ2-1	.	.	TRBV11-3	CASSLTRGEQFF	TGTGCCAGCAGCCTAACCCGGGGTGAGCAGTTCTTC
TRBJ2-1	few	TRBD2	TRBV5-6	CASSLGRGNGDEQFF	TGTGCCAGCAGCTTGGGGCGGGGGAACGGGGATGAGCAGTTCTTC
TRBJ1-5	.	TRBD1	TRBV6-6	CASSPQGAQGNQPQHF	TGTGCCAGCAGCCCTCAGGGGGCGCAGGGCAATCAGCCCCAGCATTTT
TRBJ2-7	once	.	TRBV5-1	CASSLATGEQYF	TGCGCCAGCAGCTTGGCAACAGGCGAGCAGTACTTC